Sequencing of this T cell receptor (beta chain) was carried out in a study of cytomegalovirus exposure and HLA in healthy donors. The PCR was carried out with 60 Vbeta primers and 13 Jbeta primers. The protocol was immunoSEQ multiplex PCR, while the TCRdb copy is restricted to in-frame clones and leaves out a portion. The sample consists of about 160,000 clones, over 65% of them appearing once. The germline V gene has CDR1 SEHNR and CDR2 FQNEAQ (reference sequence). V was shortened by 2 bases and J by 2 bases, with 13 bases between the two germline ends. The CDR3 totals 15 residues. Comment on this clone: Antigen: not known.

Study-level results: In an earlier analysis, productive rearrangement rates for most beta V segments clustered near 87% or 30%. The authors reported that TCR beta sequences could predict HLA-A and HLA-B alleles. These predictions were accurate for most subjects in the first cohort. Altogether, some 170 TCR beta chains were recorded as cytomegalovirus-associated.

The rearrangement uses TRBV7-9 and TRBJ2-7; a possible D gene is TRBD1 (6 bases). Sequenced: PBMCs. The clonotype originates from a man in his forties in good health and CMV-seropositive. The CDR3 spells CASSLLTGKAYEQYF. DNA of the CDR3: TGTGCCAGCAGCTTACTAACAGGGAAGGCCTACGAGCAGTACTTC.